The clone carrying this T cell receptor (beta chain) showed up many times. Its matching antigen is unknown. No treatment had been given to any patient before thyroid surgery. Per the original data handling: Clinicopathological groups differed in CDR3, with these differences serving to build a distant-metastasis classifier for papillary thyroid cancer. TCRdb re-called clones via MiXCR from the PCR reads. For this entry, the V and J calls and clone size follow TCRdb and not the study's own pipeline. The sample records 65,000 to 70,000 clones, 14% being singletons. The entry originates in a study of metastatic and nonmetastatic thyroid tumors. Study details: Repertoires from malignant and benign thyroid patients were compared across blood and tumor or nodule tissue.

General study points: Malignant thyroid tumors reportedly had TCR beta diversity that was significantly higher than in benign nodules, in blood and tumor.

CDR1 is ENHRY, CDR2 SYGVKD, per germline. There are 17 residues in the CDR3. After removal of 2 bases from V and 5 bases from J, the junction contained 12 bases not matched to a gene. Sequenced sample: blood. The receptor comes from a male donor with papillary thyroid cancer or a benign thyroid nodule (not recorded which). Some clones in this sample may be carry-over from other donors' samples. The chain carries TRBV10-3 and TRBJ2-5; 9 bases are shared with TRBD1. The DNA for the CDR3 is TGTGCCATCAGTGAGACTTCGGGACAGGGTATAGGGGAGACCCAGTACTTC. It encodes CAISETSGQGIGETQYF.